One sample yielded the 28 T cell receptor beta chains listed below, sequenced in a study of blood T cell repertoires in COVID-19. Here immunoSEQ multiplex PCR was the method, and the copy in TCRdb shows in-frame clones only, minus some. The sample lists about 220,000 clones, over 60% seen once, with 7.2% in the top ten. Input material: peripheral blood. Receptors were obtained from a woman between 70 and 85 years old with acute or convalescent COVID-19.

The rearrangement joins TRBV7-2 to TRBJ2-1; the D gene is possibly TRBD2 (6 bases). The germline CDR1 and CDR2 sequences are SGHTA and FQGNSA. V lost 10 bases and J lost 4, with 17 bases in between. This CDR3 spans 14 amino acids. CDR3 residues: CATANRGVYNEQFF. CDR3 nucleotide sequence: TGTGCCACCGCTAATCGCGGGGTTTACAATGAGCAGTTCTTC.

This clone appeared many times. The V and J genes are TRBV7-3 and TRBJ2-1; 8 bases line up with TRBD2. The CDR3 consists of 15 residues. V lost 5 bases and J lost 10; bases outside the gene matches: 13. Germline V gives CDR1 SGHTA, CDR2 FQGTGA. CDR3: CASSRNGGAANEQFF. In DNA form, the CDR3 reads TGTGCCAGCAGCCGTAACGGGGGGGCAGCGAACGAGCAGTTCTTC.

V gene TRBV5-1 combines with J gene TRBJ1-1, with D perhaps TRBD1 (6 bases). Between the trimmed V and J ends, which lost 2 bases and 2 bases, there was a span of 16 bases. This CDR3 has 16 residues. Germline loops: CDR1 SGHRS, CDR2 YFSETQ. This CDR3 reads CASSFGGQPINTEAFF. The DNA of the CDR3 is TGCGCCAGCAGCTTCGGGGGGCAACCCATTAACACTGAAGCTTTCTTT.

This clone has a handful of counts. The CDR3 protein is CASSSTLAGGTETQYF. The CDR3 bases are TGTGCCAGCAGCTCTACGCTAGCGGGGGGTACTGAGACCCAGTACTTC. This sequence joins TRBV5-5 and TRBJ2-5, with TRBD2 matching over 11 bases. Germline CDR1 and CDR2: SGHKS and YYEKEE (reference sequence). CDR3 length: 16 amino acids. Trimming cost V 3 bases and J 5 bases; bases outside gene matches: 9.

This rearrangement joins TRBV3-1 (or the pseudogene TRBV3-2) to TRBJ2-3; 8 positions agree with TRBD2. The CDR3 spans 14 residues. In germline, CDR1 is LGHDT, CDR2 YNNKEL (reference sequence). CDR3 region: CASGGGASTDTQYF. The CDR3 DNA sequence: TGTGCTTCCGGGGGGGGCGCTAGCACAGATACGCAGTATTTT.

V and J are TRBV19 and TRBJ2-3, with 7 bases that match TRBD2. Trimming cost V 3 bases and J 6 bases; bases outside gene matches: 6. Germline V gene lookup returns CDR1 LNHDA and CDR2 SQIVND (reference sequence). The length of the CDR3 is 14 residues. In DNA form, the CDR3 reads TGTGCCAGTAGTATGGGGAGGGTGGTGGATACGCAGTATTTT. Protein product: CASSMGRVVDTQYF.

This rearrangement joins TRBV7-3 to TRBJ2-2, with 10 bases aligning to TRBD2. The CDR3 covers 18 residues. After removal of 3 bases from V and 0 bases from J, the junction contained 7 bases not matched to a gene. Germline V gene data show CDR1 as SGHTA and CDR2 as FQGTGA. The CDR3 DNA reads TGTGCCAGCAGCTTGTTTGTGACTAGCGGGTCGAACACCGGGGAGCTGTTTTTT. Translating gives CASSLFVTSGSNTGELFF.

This clone has a single count. This chain connects TRBV4-1 to TRBJ2-7; 9 bases map to TRBD1. Germline V CDR1 and CDR2: MGHRA, YSYEKL. V shed 4 bases, J shed 7 bases, and the junction held 8 bases outside the gene matches. The CDR3 has 14 amino acids. The CDR3: CASSPRDRVGEQYF. In nucleotides, the CDR3 is TGCGCCAGCAGCCCGAGGGACAGGGTGGGGGAGCAGTACTTC.

V and J are TRBV7-2 and TRBJ1-6; D may be TRBD1 (5 bases). This CDR3 is built from 15 residues. Looked up from germline, CDR1 is SGHTA and CDR2 is FQGNSA. V lost 5 bases to trimming and J lost 9 bases, with 17 bases between them. CDR3 sequence (DNA): TGTGCCAGCAGCCCCGGCGGGGGGAACGGTTCACCCCTCCACTTT. As protein: CASSPGGGNGSPLHF.

The J gene is TRBJ1-2, the V gene TRBV9, with D possibly TRBD1 on 6 matching bases. The CDR3 runs 14 residues. Germline CDR1 SGDLS, CDR2 YYNGEE. V shed 1 base and J shed 3 bases, with 10 bases lying between them. CDR3 amino acids: CASSVISGDYGYTF. The CDR3 nucleotides read TGTGCCAGCAGCGTAATTTCAGGGGACTATGGCTACACCTTC.

The gene calls are TRBV6-1 and TRBJ1-5; 10 nucleotides match TRBD1. V lost 2 bases and J lost 2; bases outside the gene matches: 18. There are 21 residues in the CDR3. CDR1 and CDR2 (germline): MNHNS, SASEGT. In DNA form, the CDR3 reads TGTGCCAGCAGTGAATCCTTCGGAGTACTGGGACAGGGGAGAGGCAATCAGCCCCAGCATTTT. This encodes CASSESFGVLGQGRGNQPQHF.

The rearrangement links TRBV5-4 to TRBJ2-5; maybe TRBD1 (6 bases). This CDR3 region has 13 residues. Trimming took 4 bases from V and 5 from J, leaving 12 bases between them. Germline CDR1 is SGHNT and CDR2 is YYREEE (reference sequence). The CDR3 reads CASSVQGLETQYF. The CDR3 region has the DNA TGTGCCAGCAGCGTACAGGGATTGGAGACCCAGTACTTC. The whole variable domain, remainder taken from reference TRBV5-4 and TRBJ2-5, is ETGVTQSPTHLIKTRGQQVTLRCSSQSGHNTVSWYQQALGQGPQFIFQYYREEENGRGNFPPRFSGLQFPNYSSELNVNALELDDSALYLCASSVQGLETQYFGPGTRLLVL.

The chain is built from TRBV12-3 or TRBV12-4 and TRBJ2-1; possibly TRBD1 for D (6 bases). The CDR3 contains 12 residues. The V end lost 0 bases, the J end lost 10 bases, and 7 bases lay between the germline ends. CDR3 in amino acids: CASSLAQGEQFF. The CDR3 coding sequence is TGTGCCAGCAGTTTAGCCCAGGGGGAGCAGTTCTTC.

The chain joins TRBV24-1 to TRBJ2-5; 7 bases line up with TRBD2. CDR1 and CDR2 from the germline V gene are KGHDR and SFDVKD. The ends lost 5 bases at V and 5 bases at J; junction bases unmatched: 10. This CDR3 spans 15 amino acids. The CDR3 region has the DNA TGTGCCACCAGTGCGGCCGACGGGGGGTCGGAGACCCAGTACTTC. Its translation is CATSAADGGSETQYF.

To note about this clone: Other DNA variants within this sample encode the same CDR3. J is TRBJ2-7 and V is TRBV10-2, with 10 bases lining up with TRBD2. CDR3 length equals 13 residues. CDR1 and CDR2 (germline): WSHSY, SAAADI. Germline trimming cut 10 bases from V and 0 bases from J; bases unmatched to any gene: 3. CDR3 DNA: TGCGCCACCCGGACTAGCGGCTCCTACGAGCAGTACTTC. Residues: CATRTSGSYEQYF.

In DNA form, the CDR3 reads TGTGCCAGCGCCTTGACCGGGACAGCGATAGCCAAAAACATTCAGTACTTC. Residues: CASALTGTAIAKNIQYF. The chain couples TRBV7-9 to TRBJ2-4; 7 positions agree with TRBD1. With 8 bases clipped from V and 0 bases from J, the junction kept 13 bases outside the gene matches. CDR1 and CDR2 from the germline V gene are SEHNR and FQNEAQ (reference sequence). This CDR3 is 17 amino acids long.

This chain connects TRBV6-5 to TRBJ1-5, with 7 bases identical to TRBD1. The CDR3 has 14 residues. Per germline, CDR1 MNHEY and CDR2 SVGAGI. The junction had 9 bases not matched to a gene; V was cut back by 6 bases and J by 7 bases. CDR3 sequence: CASSPRRGHQPQHF. The CDR3 DNA is TGTGCCAGCAGCCCCCGAAGGGGGCACCAGCCCCAGCATTTT.

This clone was detected only once. The chain couples TRBV5-6 to TRBJ2-3; weak D call: TRBD1 (6 bases). Trimming took off 3 bases at V and 2 bases at J, with 19 bases between the two ends. CDR3 length: 17 residues. Germline V gives CDR1 SGHDT, CDR2 YYEEEE. CDR3 loop: CASSSTTQGWVTDTQYF. The CDR3 DNA follows: TGTGCCAGCAGCTCTACCACACAGGGTTGGGTCACAGATACGCAGTATTTT.

The V gene is TRBV21-1, the J gene TRBJ2-4; the tabulated D call, TRBD1, remains unverified against the DNA. TRBV21-1 counts as a pseudogene. The CDR3 runs to 16 residues. The DNA of the CDR3 is TGTGCCAGCAGTAATAATACAGGGGTGCCCAAAAACATTCAGTACTTC. Translation gives CASSNNTGVPKNIQYF.

The chain has TRBV6-5 and TRBJ1-5; the match to TRBD1 covers 7 bases. The CDR3 sequence is 15 residues long. Germline V gene lookup returns CDR1 MNHEY and CDR2 SVGAGI. The V segment lost 8 bases and the J segment 2 bases; nucleotides outside the gene matches: 9. This CDR3 is CASARDTGGNQPQHF. CDR3 nucleotide sequence: TGTGCCAGCGCCAGAGACACAGGGGGCAATCAGCCCCAGCATTTT.

The J gene is TRBJ1-1, the V gene TRBV21-1; the table gives TRBD1 as D, unverified against the DNA. TRBV21-1 corresponds to a pseudogene. This CDR3 comprises 15 residues. CDR3 sequence (DNA): TGTGCCAGCAGCCAAGGGGTCAGGGAGAACACTGAAGCTTTCTTT. It specifies CASSQGVRENTEAFF.

In its sample, this clone was seen once. The gene calls are TRBV3-1 (or the pseudogene TRBV3-2) and TRBJ1-3, with a weak D call TRBD1 (6 bases). This CDR3 region has 16 residues. With 3 bases removed from V and 0 bases from J, the gap between germline ends came to 12 bases. Looked up from germline, CDR1 is LGHDT and CDR2 is YNNKEL (reference sequence). The CDR3 DNA is TGTGCCAGCAGCCACGCCCCGGACAGCTCTGGAAACACCATATATTTT. Translated, it gives CASSHAPDSSGNTIYF.

The rearrangement joins TRBV24-1 to TRBJ2-3, with D possibly being TRBD2 (5 bases). CDR3 length equals 16 residues. Trimming took off 2 bases at V and 8 bases at J, with 19 bases between the two ends. CDR1 is KGHDR and CDR2 is SFDVKD in the germline V gene. The CDR3 protein is CATSDSVGVQTSTQYF. Written as DNA, the CDR3 is TGTGCCACCAGTGATTCTGTGGGAGTACAAACCAGTACGCAGTATTTT.

This clone came up once. Other nucleotide sequences from this sample produce the same CDR3. The J gene is TRBJ1-2, the V gene TRBV5-1, with 8 bases aligning to TRBD1. Germline V gene lookup returns CDR1 SGHRS and CDR2 YFSETQ. V dropped 4 bases and J dropped 2; count of bases not matched to a gene: 4. This CDR3 has 14 residues. The CDR3 loop is CASSLGQGNYGYTF. DNA of the CDR3: TGCGCCAGCAGCCTAGGACAGGGAAACTATGGCTACACCTTC.

This chain joins TRBV6-5 and TRBJ2-7, with D maybe TRBD1 (7 bases). This CDR3 has 13 residues. Trimming stripped 6 bases from V and 3 bases from J, with 12 bases between. Germline-derived CDR1 and CDR2 are MNHEY and SVGAGI. Here the CDR3 reads CASRPGGRYEQYF. The CDR3 region has the DNA TGTGCCAGCAGACCAGGGGGGCGCTACGAGCAGTACTTC.

V and J are TRBV12-3 or TRBV12-4 and TRBJ2-2; no firm D call. Between the trimmed V and J ends, which lost 7 bases and 7 bases, there was a span of 7 bases. There are 11 residues in the CDR3. CDR3 residues: CASTFGGELFF. CDR3 bases: TGTGCCAGCACCTTCGGCGGGGAGCTGTTTTTT.

This clone appeared once. The chain uses TRBV2 and TRBJ2-3, with D perhaps matching TRBD1 (5 bases). Per the germline V gene, CDR1 is SNHLY and CDR2 is FYNNEI. The CDR3 sequence is 13 residues long. Trimming pared 4 bases from V and 6 bases from J, leaving 11 bases between. CDR3 DNA: TGTGCCAGCAGTGCACAGGTGGCGGATACGCAGTATTTT. Translated, it gives CASSAQVADTQYF.

The rearrangement joins TRBV4-1 to TRBJ2-7, with D perhaps TRBD1 (5 bases). This CDR3 comprises 14 residues. V lost 1 base and J lost 3, with 10 bases in between. CDR1 is MGHRA and CDR2 is YSYEKL in the germline V gene. The CDR3 sequence is CASSQGGHVYEQYF. CDR3 coding DNA: TGCGCCAGCAGCCAAGGGGGCCACGTCTACGAGCAGTACTTC.